Below, 2 T cell receptor beta chains from the same sample are listed, as sequenced in a study of cytomegalovirus exposure and HLA in healthy donors. Data came from immunoSEQ multiplex PCR; TCRdb stores just in-frame clones and leaves some out. This table holds almost 75,000 clones, approximately 86% found once. The sequenced sample was PBMCs. These receptors all come from a man in his thirties or forties in good health and CMV-seronegative.

The chain employs TRBV5-8 and TRBJ1-5; D unresolved. Germline CDR1 reads SGHTS; CDR2 reads YDEGEE. The CDR3 contains 13 residues. The V end lost 4 bases, the J end lost 6 bases, and 11 bases lay between the germline ends. The CDR3 coding sequence is TGTGCCAGCAGCGCCAGCGAGGGTCAGCCCCAGCATTTT. It codes for CASSASEGQPQHF.

The genes are TRBV4-2 and TRBJ2-5; 7 bases are shared with TRBD2. The length of the CDR3 is 15 residues. The germline CDR1 and CDR2 sequences are LGHNA and YNFKEQ. The J segment lost 1 base and the V segment lost 1 base, leaving 3 bases of the junction unmatched. CDR3 sequence: CASSQVASGQETQYF. CDR3 in DNA: TGTGCCAGCAGCCAAGTTGCTAGCGGCCAAGAGACCCAGTACTTC.